This T cell receptor beta chain was profiled in a study of blood T cell repertoires in COVID-19. Libraries were prepared by immunoSEQ multiplex PCR; TCRdb keeps only in-frame clonotypes and omits some of them. The sample includes approximately 160,000 clones, around 81% of them seen just once. Per the germline V gene, CDR1 is SNHLY and CDR2 is FYNNEI. The CDR3 spans 15 residues. The germline V and J ends were trimmed by 5 bases and 4 bases, with 15 bases remaining between them. The sequence came from a man aged 60 to 75 with active or convalescent COVID-19. The sample comprised peripheral blood. The chain couples TRBV2 to TRBJ1-5; D gene uncertain. This chain's CDR3 is CASSPPGVKNQPQHF. Written as DNA, the CDR3 is TGTGCCAGCAGTCCACCCGGGGTAAAAAATCAGCCCCAGCATTTT.